The 27 T cell receptor beta chains given below trace back to one sample, sequenced in a study of vaccination effects on CD4 cells after COVID-19. Before any sequencing was done, the ViraFEST assay used viral peptide pools to expand antigen-specific CD4+ T cells. Following culture for around 10 days, CD4+ T cells were isolated. Two-dose BNT162b2 or mRNA-1273 vaccination was given to participants. Antigens for these TCRs are unknown. Produced via immunoSEQ multiplex PCR; TCRdb's table is partial and in-frame only. The data show almost 70,000 clones, with around 70% seen just once and roughly 1.6% held by the top ten. Sequenced here: CD4+ T cells from PBMCs cultured with HCoV-229E spike peptides, sampled after COVID-19 vaccination. These receptor sequences come from a human donor who received a COVID-19 vaccine.

The chain joins TRBV28 to TRBJ1-2; tentatively, D is TRBD1 (6 bases). This CDR3 has 14 residues. The V and J ends lost 3 bases and 3 bases respectively, with 11 bases between them. Germline V CDR1 and CDR2: MDHEN, SYDVKM. CDR3 sequence (DNA): TGTGCCAGCAGTTTGGAAGGGGGGGACTATGGCTACACCTTC. As protein: CASSLEGGDYGYTF.

This clone occurred a few times. J is TRBJ1-1 and V is TRBV20-1; D gene uncertain. V gave up 3 bases and J gave up 6 bases, with 8 bases separating them. Germline values: CDR1 DFQATT, CDR2 SNEGSKA (reference sequence). The CDR3 has 11 amino acids. In DNA, the CDR3 is TGCAGTGCTAGTTCAATCTCTGAAGCTTTCTTT. Its translation: CSASSISEAFF.

The chain links TRBV7-2 to TRBJ1-2, with D uncertain. The V gene's germline CDR1 is SGHTA and CDR2 FQGNSA. Between the trimmed V and J ends, which lost 1 base and 4 bases, there was a span of 4 bases. The CDR3 is 12 amino acids. CDR3 loop: CASSLGRYGYTF. In nucleotides, the CDR3 is TGTGCCAGCAGCTTAGGGCGCTATGGCTACACCTTC.

This clone was picked up one time. V gene TRBV7-3 combines with J gene TRBJ1-2; D is perhaps TRBD1 (6 bases). The germline CDR1 and CDR2 sequences are SGHTA and FQGTGA. The V gene lost 8 bases and the J gene lost 7 bases, with 14 bases spanning the gap. This CDR3 contains 12 residues. The CDR3 reads CASGTQGGGYTF. CDR3 DNA sequence: TGTGCCAGCGGTACACAGGGAGGTGGCTACACCTTC.

V usage is TRBV5-4 and J usage is TRBJ2-1; TRBD2 might be the D (5 bases). In germline, CDR1 is SGHNT, CDR2 YYREEE (reference sequence). Trimming cost V 4 bases and J 7 bases, with 15 bases left between them. There are 14 residues in the CDR3. This CDR3 reads CASSPSGYRNEQFF. The CDR3 nucleotides read TGTGCCAGCAGCCCCTCGGGGTATCGTAATGAGCAGTTCTTC. Full variable domain (rest looked up from reference TRBV5-4 and TRBJ2-1): ETGVTQSPTHLIKTRGQQVTLRCSSQSGHNTVSWYQQALGQGPQFIFQYYREEENGRGNFPPRFSGLQFPNYSSELNVNALELDDSALYLCASSPSGYRNEQFFGPGTRLTVL.

The table lists this clone with a few counts. The gene calls are TRBV4-1 and TRBJ2-1; 8 bases are a match to TRBD1. The germline CDR1 and CDR2 sequences are MGHRA and YSYEKL. The V gene end was trimmed by 1 base and the J gene end by 6 bases; junction bases not matched to a gene: 11. CDR3 length: 17 amino acids. The CDR3 loop reads CASSQAKGQGSPNEQFF. The CDR3 DNA sequence: TGCGCCAGCAGCCAAGCTAAAGGACAGGGCAGTCCCAATGAGCAGTTCTTC.

This sequence joins TRBV30 and TRBJ1-1, with no clear D. The CDR3 contains 13 residues. Trimming pared 4 bases from V and 11 bases from J, leaving 20 bases between. CDR1 GTSNPN and CDR2 SVGIG come from the germline V gene (reference sequence). The CDR3 loop is CAWTPFGGQTAFF. In DNA, the CDR3 is TGTGCCTGGACCCCCTTTGGAGGTCAAACGGCTTTCTTT.

This rearrangement joins TRBV7-9 to TRBJ1-1; no firm D call. Germline V lookup: CDR1 SEHNR, CDR2 FQNEAQ (reference sequence). The V and J ends lost 7 bases and 4 bases respectively, with 25 bases between them. This CDR3 is built from 17 residues. CDR3 sequence reads: CASTQKGGEAGSTEAFF. The CDR3 nucleotides read TGTGCCAGCACTCAAAAGGGAGGTGAGGCGGGGAGCACTGAAGCTTTCTTT. Drawing the rest from reference TRBV7-9 and TRBJ1-1, the complete variable domain is DTGVSQNPRHKITKRGQNVTFRCDPISEHNRLYWYRQTLGQGPEFLTYFQNEAQLEKSRLLSDRFSAERPKGSFSTLEIQRTEQGDSAMYLCASTQKGGEAGSTEAFFGQGTRLTVV.

This chain uses TRBV5-5 with TRBJ2-7, with D unresolved. The germline CDR1 and CDR2 sequences are SGHKS and YYEKEE (reference sequence). The V end was cut by 1 base, the J end by 0 bases, with 8 bases between. The CDR3 loop spans 14 amino acids. The DNA for the CDR3 is TGTGCCAGCAGCTTGAATCTCATCTCCTACGAGCAGTACGTC. Amino acid sequence: CASSLNLISYEQYV.

The chain's CDR3 is CASSVGLLAGGEETQYF. In DNA, the CDR3 is TGTGCCAGCAGCGTTGGCCTTCTAGCGGGGGGGGAAGAGACCCAGTACTTC. The chain employs TRBV9 and TRBJ2-5; 12 bases align to TRBD2. Germline-derived CDR1 and CDR2 are SGDLS and YYNGEE. CDR3 length equals 17 residues. V lost 2 bases, J lost 3 bases, and 8 bases stayed unmatched.

This clone occurred a few times. The rearrangement joins TRBV5-1 to TRBJ2-6; perhaps TRBD1 as D (6 bases). The CDR3 totals 16 residues. The V end lost 4 bases, the J end lost 0 bases, and 11 bases lay between the germline ends. CDR1 and CDR2 from the germline V gene are SGHRS and YFSETQ. The CDR3 protein is CASSLTGTSGANVLTF. As DNA, the CDR3 is TGCGCCAGCAGCCTGACAGGCACCTCTGGGGCCAACGTCCTGACTTTC.

This chain links TRBV9 with TRBJ2-6; perhaps TRBD1 as D (6 bases). The germline V and J ends were trimmed by 0 bases and 0 bases, with 16 bases remaining between them. This CDR3 has 19 amino acids. Germline V gene data show CDR1 as SGDLS and CDR2 as YYNGEE. The CDR3 region is CASSVATWTADSGANVLTF. CDR3 sequence (DNA): TGTGCCAGCAGCGTAGCTACCTGGACAGCAGACTCTGGGGCCAACGTCCTGACTTTC.

V is TRBV18 and J is TRBJ2-2; maybe TRBD1 (7 bases). This CDR3 comprises 17 residues. V gave up 3 bases and J gave up 1 base, with 15 bases separating them. In germline, CDR1 is KGHSH, CDR2 LQKENI. The CDR3 sequence: CASSPPRGTENTGELFF. The CDR3 nucleotides are TGTGCCAGCTCACCCCCTCGGGGGACAGAGAACACCGGGGAGCTGTTTTTT.

V gene TRBV5-1 combines with J gene TRBJ1-1, with 7 bases identical to TRBD1. CDR1 SGHRS and CDR2 YFSETQ come from the germline V gene. The V gene end was trimmed by 2 bases and the J gene end by 1 base; junction bases not matched to a gene: 8. CDR3 length equals 16 residues. Here the CDR3 DNA reads TGCGCCAGCAGCTTTGGTGGGACAGTGGAGAACACTGAAGCTTTCTTT. It is translated as CASSFGGTVENTEAFF.

This chain joins TRBV7-2 and TRBJ2-7, with D uncertain. The germline V gene encodes CDR1 SGHTA and CDR2 FQGNSA. This CDR3 comprises 14 residues. Trimming pared 5 bases from V and 2 bases from J, leaving 13 bases between. CDR3 protein: CASSTAPGPYEQYV. As DNA, the CDR3 is TGTGCCAGCAGCACTGCCCCGGGCCCCTACGAGCAGTACGTC.

This clone was recorded a few times. The same CDR3 arises from other DNA sequences in this sample as well. V and J are TRBV5-1 and TRBJ1-2, with D uncertain. Trimming shortened V by 0 bases and J by 0 bases, and 3 bases separated the two germline ends. Germline CDR1 is SGHRS and CDR2 is YFSETQ. The CDR3 loop spans 13 amino acids. The CDR3 DNA is TGCGCCAGCAGCTTGGGAACTAACTATGGCTACACCTTC. It codes for CASSLGTNYGYTF.

This rearrangement joins TRBV18 to TRBJ2-7, with 8 nucleotides matching TRBD1. The V and J ends lost 6 bases and 2 bases, in that order; junction bases with no gene match: 6. Per the germline V gene, CDR1 is KGHSH and CDR2 is LQKENI. This CDR3 contains 14 residues. For the CDR3, the DNA is TGTGCCAGCTCGCCGGGACAGGAGGCCTACGAGCAGTACGTC. This translates into CASSPGQEAYEQYV.

The V gene is TRBV27, the J gene TRBJ2-3; 10 bases align to TRBD2. V lost 3 bases and J lost 4; bases outside the gene matches: 1. CDR1 and CDR2 (germline): MNHEY, SMNVEV (reference sequence). This CDR3 has 14 residues. The chain's CDR3 is CASSLGLAPDTQYF. In nucleotides, the CDR3 is TGTGCCAGCAGTTTGGGACTAGCGCCAGATACGCAGTATTTT.

DNA for the CDR3: TGTGCCAGCAGCTTGGGGCTCTCGAGCACAGATACGCAGTATTTT. This sequence encodes CASSLGLSSTDTQYF. The J gene is TRBJ2-3, the V gene TRBV5-6; D is undetermined. Germline V gene sequence: CDR1 SGHDT, CDR2 YYEEEE. Trimming shortened V by 0 bases and J by 0 bases, and 8 bases separated the two germline ends. The CDR3 has 15 amino acids.

This clone was seen just once. The rearrangement joins TRBV4-1 to TRBJ2-7; D remains unclear. Germline V gene sequence: CDR1 MGHRA, CDR2 YSYEKL. V gave up 1 base and J gave up 13 bases, with 17 bases separating them. The CDR3 contains 13 residues. The chain's CDR3 is CASSQVISTAIYV. In nucleotides, the CDR3 is TGCGCCAGCAGCCAAGTAATTTCGACCGCTATTTACGTC.

The rearrangement links TRBV6-1 to TRBJ1-1; D gene unclear. V gave up 2 bases and J gave up 5 bases, with 12 bases separating them. Germline-derived CDR1 and CDR2 are MNHNS and SASEGT. The CDR3 is 14 residues long. CDR3 loop: CASSERSRSTEAFF. In DNA form, the CDR3 reads TGTGCCAGCAGTGAAAGGTCCAGGTCAACTGAAGCTTTCTTT.

The rearrangement uses TRBV15 and TRBJ2-2; a weak D match, TRBD2 (6 bases). Trimming stripped 1 base from V and 6 bases from J, with 15 bases between. Germline values: CDR1 LNHNV, CDR2 YYDKDF (reference sequence). The CDR3 has 16 residues. The CDR3 region is CATSRGRGLGAGELFF. CDR3 DNA sequence: TGTGCCACCAGCAGAGGGCGGGGCCTCGGCGCCGGGGAGCTGTTTTTT.

V is TRBV21-1 and J is TRBJ1-5; TRBD1 is taken as the D call from the table, unchecked against the DNA. TRBV21-1 is shown as a pseudogene. This CDR3 is built from 15 residues. Written as DNA, the CDR3 is TGTGCCAGCAGCCAAAGGGCAGGGCACAATCAGCCCCAGCATTTT. Translation: CASSQRAGHNQPQHF.

V usage is TRBV7-9 and J usage is TRBJ2-5; D is undetermined. The V end was cut by 8 bases, the J end by 5 bases, with 12 bases between. This CDR3 contains 12 residues. The germline V gene has CDR1 SEHNR and CDR2 FQNEAQ (reference sequence). Written as DNA, the CDR3 is TGTGCCAGCCAAAGGGTCACGGAGACCCAGTACTTC. Translated, it gives CASQRVTETQYF.

Written as DNA, the CDR3 is TGTGCCAGCAGCCAAGATTACGATGGCTACACCTTC. Protein sequence: CASSQDYDGYTF. The chain recombines TRBV3-1 (or the pseudogene TRBV3-2) with TRBJ1-2; D unclear. The V end lost 0 bases, the J end lost 6 bases, and 5 bases lay between the germline ends. The length of the CDR3 is 12 residues. CDR1 is LGHDT and CDR2 is YNNKEL in the germline V gene (reference sequence).

This chain joins TRBV7-2 and TRBJ1-5; TRBD1 is a possible D gene (6 bases). The CDR3 is 14 residues long. Trimming removed 6 bases at V and 3 bases at J, with 12 bases between. Germline-derived CDR1 and CDR2 are SGHTA and FQGNSA. This CDR3 reads CASSTWGPNQPQHF. The CDR3 DNA reads TGTGCCAGCAGTACGTGGGGGCCCAATCAGCCCCAGCATTTT.

The CDR3 here is CASSSLMLGEAFF. CDR3 bases: TGTGCCAGCAGTTCCTTAATGCTGGGGGAAGCTTTCTTT. The gene calls are TRBV6-5 and TRBJ1-1; D remains ambiguous. Trimming took off 4 bases at V and 8 bases at J, with 14 bases between the two ends. This CDR3 contains 13 residues. CDR1 is MNHEY and CDR2 is SVGAGI in the germline V gene.